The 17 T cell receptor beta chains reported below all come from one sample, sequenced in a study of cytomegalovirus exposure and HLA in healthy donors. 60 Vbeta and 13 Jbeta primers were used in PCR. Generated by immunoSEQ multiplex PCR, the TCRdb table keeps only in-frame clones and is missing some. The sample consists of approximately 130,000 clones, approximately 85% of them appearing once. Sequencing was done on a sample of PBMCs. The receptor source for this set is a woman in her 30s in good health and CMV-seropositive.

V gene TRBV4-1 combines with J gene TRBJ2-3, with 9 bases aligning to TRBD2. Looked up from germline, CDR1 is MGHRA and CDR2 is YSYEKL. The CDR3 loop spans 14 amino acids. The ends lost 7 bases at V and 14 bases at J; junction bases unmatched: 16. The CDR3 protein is CASKSVAGATERYF. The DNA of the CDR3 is TGCGCCAGCAAAAGTGTAGCGGGAGCGACCGAGAGGTATTTT.

The CDR3 DNA follows: TGTGCCAGCTCACCGGAGAGGGCTGCCGGCTACACCTTC. It codes for CASSPERAAGYTF. The genes are TRBV18 and TRBJ1-2; no clear D. Trimming stripped 3 bases from V and 8 bases from J, with 13 bases between. Germline V gives CDR1 KGHSH, CDR2 LQKENI. The CDR3 sequence is 13 residues long.

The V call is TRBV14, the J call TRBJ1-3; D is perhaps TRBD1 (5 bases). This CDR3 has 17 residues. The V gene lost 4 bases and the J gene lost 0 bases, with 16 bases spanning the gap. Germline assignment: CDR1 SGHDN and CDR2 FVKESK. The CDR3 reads CASSPNRPRRSGNTIYF. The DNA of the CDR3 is TGTGCCAGCAGCCCAAACAGGCCCCGTCGCTCTGGAAACACCATATATTTT. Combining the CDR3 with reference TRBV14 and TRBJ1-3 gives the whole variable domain EAGVTQFPSHSVIEKGQTVTLRCDPISGHDNLYWYRRVMGKEIKFLLHFVKESKQDESGMPNNRFLAERTGGTYSTLKVQPAELEDSGVYFCASSPNRPRRSGNTIYFGEGSWLTVV.

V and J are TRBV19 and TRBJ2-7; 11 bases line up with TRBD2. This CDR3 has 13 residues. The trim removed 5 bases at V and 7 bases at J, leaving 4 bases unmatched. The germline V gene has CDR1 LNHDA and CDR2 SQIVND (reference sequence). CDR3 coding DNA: TGTGCCAGTAGTCCGGGACTAGCGGCAGAGCAGTACTTC. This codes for CASSPGLAAEQYF.

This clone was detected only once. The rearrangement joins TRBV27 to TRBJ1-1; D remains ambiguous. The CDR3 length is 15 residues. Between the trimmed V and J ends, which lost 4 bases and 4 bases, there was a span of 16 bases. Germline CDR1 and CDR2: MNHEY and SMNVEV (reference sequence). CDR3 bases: TGTGCCAGCAGTTCCCTACCGGTCGGAGGCACTGAAGCTTTCTTT. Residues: CASSSLPVGGTEAFF.

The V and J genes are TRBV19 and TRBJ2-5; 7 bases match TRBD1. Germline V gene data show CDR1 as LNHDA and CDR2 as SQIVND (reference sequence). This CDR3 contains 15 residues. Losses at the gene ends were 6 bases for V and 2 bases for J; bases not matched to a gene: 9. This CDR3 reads CASRPLGQFQETQYF. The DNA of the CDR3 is TGTGCCAGTAGACCCCTGGGACAGTTTCAAGAGACCCAGTACTTC.

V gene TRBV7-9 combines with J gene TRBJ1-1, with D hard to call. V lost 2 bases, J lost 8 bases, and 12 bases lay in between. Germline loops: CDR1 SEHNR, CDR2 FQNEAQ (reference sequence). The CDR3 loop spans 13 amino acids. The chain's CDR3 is CASSLNWPPEAFF. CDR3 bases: TGTGCCAGCAGCTTAAATTGGCCGCCCGAAGCTTTCTTT.

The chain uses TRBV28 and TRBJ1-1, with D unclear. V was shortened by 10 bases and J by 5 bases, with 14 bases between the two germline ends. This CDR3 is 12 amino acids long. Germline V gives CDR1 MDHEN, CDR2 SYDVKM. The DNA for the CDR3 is TGTGCCACCTCGGGATCCCCAACTGAAGCTTTCTTT. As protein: CATSGSPTEAFF.

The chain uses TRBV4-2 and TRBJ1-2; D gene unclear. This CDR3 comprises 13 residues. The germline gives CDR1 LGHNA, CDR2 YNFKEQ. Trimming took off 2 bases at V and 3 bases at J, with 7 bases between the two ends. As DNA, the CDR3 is TGTGCCAGCAGCCAAATACAGTACTATGGCTACACCTTC. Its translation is CASSQIQYYGYTF.

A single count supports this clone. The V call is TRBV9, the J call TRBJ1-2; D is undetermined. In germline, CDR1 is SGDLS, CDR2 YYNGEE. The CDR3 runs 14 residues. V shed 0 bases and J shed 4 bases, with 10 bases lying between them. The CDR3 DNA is TGTGCCAGCAGCGTAGGGAACGCAGGCTATGGCTACACCTTC. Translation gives CASSVGNAGYGYTF.

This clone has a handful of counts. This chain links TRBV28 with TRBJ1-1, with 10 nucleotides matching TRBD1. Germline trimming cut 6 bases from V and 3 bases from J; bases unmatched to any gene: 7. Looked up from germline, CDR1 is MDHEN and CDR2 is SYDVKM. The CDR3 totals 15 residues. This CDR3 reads CASRTTGGAYTEAFF. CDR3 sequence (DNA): TGTGCCAGCAGGACGACAGGGGGCGCCTACACTGAAGCTTTCTTT.

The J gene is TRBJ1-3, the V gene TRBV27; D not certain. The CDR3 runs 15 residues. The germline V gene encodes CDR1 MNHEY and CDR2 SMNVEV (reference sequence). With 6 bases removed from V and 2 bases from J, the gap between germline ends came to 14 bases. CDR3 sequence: CASSSSGLPGNTIYF. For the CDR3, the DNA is TGTGCCAGCAGCTCGAGTGGGCTGCCTGGAAACACCATATATTTT.

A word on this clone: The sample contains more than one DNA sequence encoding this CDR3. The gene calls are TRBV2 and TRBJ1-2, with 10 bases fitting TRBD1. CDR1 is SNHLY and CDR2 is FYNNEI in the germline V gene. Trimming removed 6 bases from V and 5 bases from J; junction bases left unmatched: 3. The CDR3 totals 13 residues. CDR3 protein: CASRGQGRYGYTF. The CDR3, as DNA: TGTGCCAGCAGGGGACAGGGGAGATATGGCTACACCTTC.

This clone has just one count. The CDR3 protein is CASSPFAGELNEQFF. In nucleotides, the CDR3 is TGTGCCAGCTCACCTTTTGCGGGGGAACTGAATGAGCAGTTCTTC. V is TRBV18 and J is TRBJ2-1, with 7 positions matching TRBD2. The CDR3 sequence is 15 residues long. With V trimmed by 3 bases and J by 7 bases, 9 bases remained unmatched. The germline CDR1 and CDR2 sequences are KGHSH and LQKENI. The full variable domain, rest sourced from reference TRBV18 and TRBJ2-1, is NAGVMQNPRHLVRRRGQEARLRCSPMKGHSHVYWYRQLPEEGLKFMVYLQKENIIDESGMPKERFSAEFPKEGPSILRIQQVVRGDSAAYFCASSPFAGELNEQFFGPGTRLTVL.

The CDR3 DNA reads as TGTGCCAGCAGTTTACCTGGAGGGTTTGGCGAGCAGTACTTC. As protein: CASSLPGGFGEQYF. This chain links TRBV27 with TRBJ2-7; perhaps TRBD2 as D (6 bases). Germline V gene sequence: CDR1 MNHEY, CDR2 SMNVEV (reference sequence). The CDR3 length is 14 residues. Trimming took 2 bases from V and 6 from J, leaving 14 bases between them.

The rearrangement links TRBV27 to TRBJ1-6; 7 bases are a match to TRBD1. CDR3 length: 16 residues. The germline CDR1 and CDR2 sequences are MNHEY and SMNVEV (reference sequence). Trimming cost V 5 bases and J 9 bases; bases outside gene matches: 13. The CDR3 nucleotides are TGTGCCAGCAGTATAAGGACAGGCCAGGGTAGTTCACCCCTCCACTTT. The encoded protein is CASSIRTGQGSSPLHF.

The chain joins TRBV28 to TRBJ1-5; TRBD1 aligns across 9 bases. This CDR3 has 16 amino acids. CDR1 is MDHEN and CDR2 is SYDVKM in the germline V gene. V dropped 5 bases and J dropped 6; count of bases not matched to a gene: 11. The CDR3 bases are TGTGCCAGCAGTACCTCCGGGACAGGGTCAGGTCAGCCCCAGCATTTT. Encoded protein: CASSTSGTGSGQPQHF.